Below, one TCR beta chain is given with its context. Other DNA sequences in the same sample also yield this CDR3. The entry originates in a study of blood T cell repertoires in COVID-19. Authors' analysis steps: For nucleated cells, counts were estimated from reference gene primer amplification. Some clones are missing from TCRdb's copy, which holds only in-frame ones; the method was immunoSEQ multiplex PCR. For V, J and clone size, that table is used; D and trimming come from the DNA. The sample records hundreds of thousands of clones, about 80% being singletons. Germline V gene sequence: CDR1 SGHRS, CDR2 YFSETQ. Trimming took off 1 base at V and 1 base at J, with 7 bases between the two ends. The CDR3 extends over 14 amino acids.

The sequenced sample was peripheral blood. The origin of this receptor is a woman older than 75 with acute or convalescent COVID-19. The chain links TRBV5-1 to TRBJ2-3; tentatively, D is TRBD2 (5 bases). The DNA of the CDR3 is TGCGCCAGCAGCTTGAGCGGTGGCACAGATACGCAGTATTTT. This codes for CASSLSGGTDTQYF.